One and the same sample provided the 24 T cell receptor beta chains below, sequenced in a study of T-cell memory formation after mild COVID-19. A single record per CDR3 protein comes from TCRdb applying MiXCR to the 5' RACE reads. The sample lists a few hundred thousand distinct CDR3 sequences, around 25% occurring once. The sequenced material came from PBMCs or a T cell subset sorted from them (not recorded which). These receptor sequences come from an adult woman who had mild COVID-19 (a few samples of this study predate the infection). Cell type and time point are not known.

The CDR3 here is CSATLQVNTEAFF. In nucleotides, the CDR3 is TGCAGTGCTACCCTTCAGGTGAACACTGAAGCTTTCTTT. The chain combines TRBV20-1 with TRBJ1-1; D ambiguous. CDR1 and CDR2 (germline): DFQATT, SNEGSKA (reference sequence). CDR3 length: 13 residues. The germline V and J ends were trimmed by 4 bases and 0 bases, with 9 bases remaining between them.

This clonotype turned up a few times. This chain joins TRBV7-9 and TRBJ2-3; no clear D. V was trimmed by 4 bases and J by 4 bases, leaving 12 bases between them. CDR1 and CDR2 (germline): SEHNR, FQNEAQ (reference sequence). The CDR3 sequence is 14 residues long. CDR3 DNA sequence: TGTGCCAGCAGCTCGACCGAAAACTCAGATACGCAGTATTTT. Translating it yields CASSSTENSDTQYF.

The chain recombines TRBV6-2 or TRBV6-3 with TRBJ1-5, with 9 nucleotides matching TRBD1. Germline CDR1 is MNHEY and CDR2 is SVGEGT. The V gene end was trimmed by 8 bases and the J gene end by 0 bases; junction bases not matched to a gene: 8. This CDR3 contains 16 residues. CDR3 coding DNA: TGTGCCAGCGCCGGGACAGGGACTTATAGCAATCAGCCCCAGCATTTT. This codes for CASAGTGTYSNQPQHF.

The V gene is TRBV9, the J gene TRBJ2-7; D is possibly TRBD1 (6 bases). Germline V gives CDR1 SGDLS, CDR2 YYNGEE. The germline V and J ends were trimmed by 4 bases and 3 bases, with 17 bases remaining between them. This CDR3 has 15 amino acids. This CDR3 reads CASSPNSGTHYEQYF. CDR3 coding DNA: TGTGCCAGCAGCCCGAACTCCGGGACACACTACGAGCAGTACTTC.

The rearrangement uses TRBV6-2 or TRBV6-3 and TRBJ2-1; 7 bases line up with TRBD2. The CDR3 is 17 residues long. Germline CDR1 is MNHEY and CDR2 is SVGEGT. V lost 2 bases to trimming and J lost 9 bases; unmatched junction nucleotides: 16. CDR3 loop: CASSYGPTGGPEGEQFF. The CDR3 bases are TGTGCCAGCAGTTACGGTCCGACGGGAGGCCCAGAGGGTGAGCAGTTCTTC.

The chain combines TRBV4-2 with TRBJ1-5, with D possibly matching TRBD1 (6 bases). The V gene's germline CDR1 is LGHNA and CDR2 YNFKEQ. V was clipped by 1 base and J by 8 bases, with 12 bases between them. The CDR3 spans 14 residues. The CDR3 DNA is TGTGCCAGCAGCCAAGCGGCAGGGGCAGAGCCCCAGCATTTT. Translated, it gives CASSQAAGAEPQHF.

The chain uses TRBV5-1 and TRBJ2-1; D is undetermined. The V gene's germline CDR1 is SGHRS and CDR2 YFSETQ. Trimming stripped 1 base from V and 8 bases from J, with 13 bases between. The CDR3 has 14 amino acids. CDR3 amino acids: CASSLSAGDDEQFF. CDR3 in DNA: TGCGCCAGCAGCTTGTCTGCCGGCGACGATGAGCAGTTCTTC.

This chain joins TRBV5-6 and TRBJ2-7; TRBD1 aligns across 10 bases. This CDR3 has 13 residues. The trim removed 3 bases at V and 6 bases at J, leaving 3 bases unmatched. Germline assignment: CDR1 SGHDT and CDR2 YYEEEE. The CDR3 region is CASSWDRGAEQYF. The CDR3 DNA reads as TGTGCCAGCAGCTGGGACAGGGGTGCCGAGCAGTACTTC.

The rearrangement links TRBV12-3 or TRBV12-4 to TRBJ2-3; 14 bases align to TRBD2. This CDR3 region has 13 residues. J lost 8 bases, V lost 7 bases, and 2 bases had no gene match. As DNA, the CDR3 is TGTGCCAGCAAGGGACTAGCGGGGGTTACGCAGTATTTT. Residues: CASKGLAGVTQYF.

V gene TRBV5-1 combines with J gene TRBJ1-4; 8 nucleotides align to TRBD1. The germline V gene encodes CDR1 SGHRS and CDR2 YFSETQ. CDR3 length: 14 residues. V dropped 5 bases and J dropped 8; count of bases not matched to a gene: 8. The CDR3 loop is CASSLRTGLEKLFF. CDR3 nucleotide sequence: TGCGCCAGCAGTCTAAGGACAGGGTTGGAAAAACTGTTTTTT.

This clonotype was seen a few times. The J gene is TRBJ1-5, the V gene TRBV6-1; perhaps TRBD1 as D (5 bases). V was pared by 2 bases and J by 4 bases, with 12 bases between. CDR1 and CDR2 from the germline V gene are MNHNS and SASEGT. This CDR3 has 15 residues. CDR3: CASSELGGGNQPQHF. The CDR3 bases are TGTGCCAGCAGTGAATTAGGCGGGGGGAATCAGCCCCAGCATTTT.

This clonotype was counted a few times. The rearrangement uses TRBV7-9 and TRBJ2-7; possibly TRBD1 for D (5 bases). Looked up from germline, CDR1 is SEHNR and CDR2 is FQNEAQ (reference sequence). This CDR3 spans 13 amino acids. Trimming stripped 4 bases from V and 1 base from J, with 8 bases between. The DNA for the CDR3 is TGTGCCAGCAGCTACGACAGTTCCTACGAGCAGTACTTC. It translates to CASSYDSSYEQYF.

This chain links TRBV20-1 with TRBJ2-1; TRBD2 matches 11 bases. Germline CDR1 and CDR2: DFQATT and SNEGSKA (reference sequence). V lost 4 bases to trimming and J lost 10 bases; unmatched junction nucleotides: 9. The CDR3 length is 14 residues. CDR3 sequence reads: CSAINSGGGEEQFF. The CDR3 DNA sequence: TGCAGTGCTATCAATAGCGGGGGGGGTGAGGAGCAGTTCTTC.

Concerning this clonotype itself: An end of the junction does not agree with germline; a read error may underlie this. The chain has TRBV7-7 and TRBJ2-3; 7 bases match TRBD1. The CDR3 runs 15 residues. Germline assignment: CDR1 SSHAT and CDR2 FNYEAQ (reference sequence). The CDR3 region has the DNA TGTGCTAGCAGCCCCGCGAGGGGGCAGGGAGATACGCAGTATTTT. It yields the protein CASSPARGQGDTQYF.

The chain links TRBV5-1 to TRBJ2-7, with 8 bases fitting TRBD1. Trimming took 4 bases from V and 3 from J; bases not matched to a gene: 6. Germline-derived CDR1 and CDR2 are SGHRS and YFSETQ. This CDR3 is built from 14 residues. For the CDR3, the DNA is TGCGCCAGCAGCCTGGACAGGGAAGGCTACGAGCAGTACTTC. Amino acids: CASSLDREGYEQYF.

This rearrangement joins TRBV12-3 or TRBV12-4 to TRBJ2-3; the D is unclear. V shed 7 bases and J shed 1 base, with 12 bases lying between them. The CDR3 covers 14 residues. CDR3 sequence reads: CASKSTWGTDTQYF. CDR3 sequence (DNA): TGTGCCAGCAAATCGACCTGGGGCACAGATACGCAGTATTTT.

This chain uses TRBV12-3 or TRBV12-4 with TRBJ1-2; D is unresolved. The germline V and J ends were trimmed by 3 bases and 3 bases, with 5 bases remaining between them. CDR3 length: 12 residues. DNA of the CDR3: TGTGCCAGCAGTTTTAACTACTATGGCTACACCTTC. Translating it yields CASSFNYYGYTF.

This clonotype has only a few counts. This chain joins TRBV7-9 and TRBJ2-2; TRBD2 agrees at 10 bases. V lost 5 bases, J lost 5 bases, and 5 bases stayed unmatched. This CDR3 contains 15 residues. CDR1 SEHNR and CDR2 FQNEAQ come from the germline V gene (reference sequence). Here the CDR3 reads CASSDGLADTGELFF. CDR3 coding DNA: TGTGCCAGCAGCGACGGACTAGCGGATACCGGGGAGCTGTTTTTT. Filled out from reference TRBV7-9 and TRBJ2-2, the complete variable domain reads DTGVSQNPRHKITKRGQNVTFRCDPISEHNRLYWYRQTLGQGPEFLTYFQNEAQLEKSRLLSDRFSAERPKGSFSTLEIQRTEQGDSAMYLCASSDGLADTGELFFGEGSRLTVL.

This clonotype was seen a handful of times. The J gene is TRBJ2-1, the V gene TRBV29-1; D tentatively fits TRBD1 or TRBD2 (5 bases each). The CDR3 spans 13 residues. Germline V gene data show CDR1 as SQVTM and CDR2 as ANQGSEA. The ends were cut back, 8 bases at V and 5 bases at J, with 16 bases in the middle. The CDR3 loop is CSLTRDGDNEQFF. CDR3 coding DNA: TGCAGCCTTACCCGGGACGGGGACAATGAGCAGTTCTTC.

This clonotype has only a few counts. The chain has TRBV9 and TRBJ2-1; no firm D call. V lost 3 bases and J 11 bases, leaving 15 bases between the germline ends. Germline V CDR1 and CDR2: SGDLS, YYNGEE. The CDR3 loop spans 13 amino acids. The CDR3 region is CASSALNSEKQFF. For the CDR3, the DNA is TGTGCCAGCAGCGCACTCAATTCTGAAAAGCAGTTCTTC.

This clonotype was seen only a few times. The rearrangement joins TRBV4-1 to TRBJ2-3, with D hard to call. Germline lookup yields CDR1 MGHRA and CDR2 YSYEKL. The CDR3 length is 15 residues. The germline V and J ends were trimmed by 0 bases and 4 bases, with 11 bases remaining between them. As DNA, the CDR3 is TGCGCCAGCAGCCAAGACAGGTCTTCCTCAGATACGCAGTATTTT. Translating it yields CASSQDRSSSDTQYF.

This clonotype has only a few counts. The CDR3 DNA sequence: TGCGCCAGCAGCCACCAGCACGACAGGAACACCGGGGAGCTGTTTTTT. This translates into CASSHQHDRNTGELFF. This sequence joins TRBV4-3 and TRBJ2-2, with D perhaps TRBD1 (5 bases). V was cut by 3 bases and J by 1 base, with 12 bases left in between. The CDR3 extends over 16 amino acids. The germline V gene has CDR1 LGHNA and CDR2 YSLEER.

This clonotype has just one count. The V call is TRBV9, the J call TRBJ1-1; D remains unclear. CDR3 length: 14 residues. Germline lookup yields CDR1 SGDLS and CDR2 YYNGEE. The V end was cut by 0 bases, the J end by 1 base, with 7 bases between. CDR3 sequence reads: CASSVGSENTEAFF. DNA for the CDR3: TGTGCCAGCAGCGTAGGTTCGGAGAACACTGAAGCTTTCTTT.

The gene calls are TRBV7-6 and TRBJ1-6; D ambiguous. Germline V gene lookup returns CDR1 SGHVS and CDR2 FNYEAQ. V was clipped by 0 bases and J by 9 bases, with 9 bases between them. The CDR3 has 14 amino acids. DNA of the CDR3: TGTGCCAGCAGCTTAGCCACAGTTAGTTCACCCCTCCACTTT. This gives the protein CASSLATVSSPLHF.